This T cell receptor beta chain is drawn from a study of blood T cell repertoires in COVID-19. Study-wide background: Researchers got acute and convalescent COVID-19 samples from the United States, Italy and Spain. PBMCs, B-cell-depleted T cells, or T cells were the source of the cDNA or gDNA that made up the material.

Original processing methods: It was from reference gene primer amplification that nucleated cell counts were estimated. Profiled with immunoSEQ multiplex PCR; TCRdb holds only in-frame clones, not every one. The V and J calls and the clone size are those of that table, but D and trimming were determined from the DNA. The sample contains about 260,000 clones, around 84% of which appear only once. The receptor comes from a woman aged 40-49 years who had recovered from COVID-19. The sample was peripheral blood.

The CDR3, as DNA: TGTGCCAGCAGCTTGGCTCCAGGGCGCAATTCACCCCTCCACTTT. Protein sequence: CASSLAPGRNSPLHF. This sequence joins TRBV5-4 and TRBJ1-6; D is perhaps TRBD1 (5 bases). Deletions cut 0 bases from V and 7 bases from J, with 11 bases between. Germline lookup yields CDR1 SGHNT and CDR2 YYREEE (reference sequence). This CDR3 region has 15 residues.